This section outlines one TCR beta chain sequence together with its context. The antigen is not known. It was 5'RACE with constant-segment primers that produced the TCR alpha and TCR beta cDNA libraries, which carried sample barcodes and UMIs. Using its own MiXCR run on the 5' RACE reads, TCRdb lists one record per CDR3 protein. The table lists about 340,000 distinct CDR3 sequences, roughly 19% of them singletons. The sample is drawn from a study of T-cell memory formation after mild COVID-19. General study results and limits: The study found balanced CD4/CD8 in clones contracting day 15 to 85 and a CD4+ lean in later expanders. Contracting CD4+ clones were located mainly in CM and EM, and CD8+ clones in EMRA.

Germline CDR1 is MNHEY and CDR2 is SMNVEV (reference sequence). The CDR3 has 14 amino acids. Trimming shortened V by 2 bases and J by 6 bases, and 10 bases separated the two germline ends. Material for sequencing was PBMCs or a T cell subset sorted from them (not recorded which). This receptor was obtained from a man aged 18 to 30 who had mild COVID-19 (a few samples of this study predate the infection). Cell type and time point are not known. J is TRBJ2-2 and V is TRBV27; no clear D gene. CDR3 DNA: TGTGCCAGCAGTTTACTAGGAGTGGCCGGGGAGCTGTTTTTT. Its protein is CASSLLGVAGELFF.